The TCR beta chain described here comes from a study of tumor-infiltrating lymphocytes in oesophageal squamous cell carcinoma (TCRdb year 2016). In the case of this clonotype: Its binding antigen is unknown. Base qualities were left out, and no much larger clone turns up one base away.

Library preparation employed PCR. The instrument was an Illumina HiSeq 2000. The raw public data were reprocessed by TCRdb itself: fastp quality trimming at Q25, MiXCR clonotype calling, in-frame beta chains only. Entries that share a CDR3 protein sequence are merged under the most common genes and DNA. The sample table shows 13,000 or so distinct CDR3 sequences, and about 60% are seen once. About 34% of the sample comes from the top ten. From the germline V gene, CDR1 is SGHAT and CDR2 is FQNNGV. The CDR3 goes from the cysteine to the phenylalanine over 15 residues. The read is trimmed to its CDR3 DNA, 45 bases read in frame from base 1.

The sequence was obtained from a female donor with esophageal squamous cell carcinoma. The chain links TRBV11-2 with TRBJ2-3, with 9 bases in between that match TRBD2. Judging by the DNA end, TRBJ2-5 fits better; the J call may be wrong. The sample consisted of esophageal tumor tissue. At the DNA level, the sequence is TGTGCCAGCAGCCCGATGGGGACTAGCCGTGAGACCCAGTACTTC. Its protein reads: CASSPMGTSRETQYF.